Listed below are T cell receptor beta chains from one sample, sequenced in a study of T-cell memory formation after mild COVID-19. One entry per CDR3 protein, called by TCRdb with MiXCR from the 5' RACE reads. The table has around 300,000 distinct CDR3 sequences, approximately 13% seen once. The specimen was PBMCs or a T cell subset sorted from them (not recorded which). These receptors were collected from a man between 18 and 29 years old who had mild COVID-19 (a few samples of this study predate the infection). Cell type and time point are not known. CDR3s include the opening cysteine and the closing phenylalanine or tryptophan. D genes are given only for firm matches. A row's size may be missing; if present it is once, few, many or a size class.

>NA|NA|TRBJ1-1|TRBV5-1
CASSLAQGYTEAFF
TGCGCCAGCAGCTTGGCTCAGGGGTACACTGAAGCTTTCTTT
>TRBD1|few|TRBJ2-2|TRBV24-1
CATSAPDRDGTGELFF
TGTGCCACCAGTGCTCCTGACAGGGATGGGACCGGGGAGCTGTTTTTT
>NA|many|TRBJ1-5|TRBV4-1
CASSQGGRDNQPQHF
TGCGCCAGCAGCCAAGGGGGACGGGACAATCAGCCCCAGCATTTT
>TRBD1|NA|TRBJ2-7|TRBV12-3/TRBV12-4
CASSSGTGSRYEQYF
TGTGCCAGCAGTTCTGGGACAGGGTCCCGCTACGAGCAGTACTTC
>TRBD1|many|TRBJ2-1|TRBV4-3
CASSPSGTGPNEQFF
TGCGCCAGCAGTCCCTCCGGGACAGGGCCCAATGAGCAGTTCTTC
>NA|many|TRBJ1-6|TRBV7-9
CASSLVDGVSPLHF
TGTGCCAGCAGCTTAGTGGACGGGGTCTCACCCCTCCACTTT
>TRBD1|few|TRBJ2-1|TRBV29-1
CSVAEQGALDEQFF
TGCAGCGTTGCGGAACAGGGGGCCCTGGATGAGCAGTTCTTC
>NA|NA|TRBJ2-3|TRBV12-5
CASGLGTADTQYF
TGTGCTAGTGGTTTGGGGACAGCAGATACGCAGTATTTT
>NA|NA|TRBJ1-2|TRBV20-1
CSAGGRYNYGYTF
TGCAGTGCTGGAGGACGATATAACTATGGCTACACCTTC
>TRBD1|NA|TRBJ1-2|TRBV7-9
CASSYRGPYGYTF
TGTGCCAGCAGCTACAGGGGTCCCTATGGCTACACCTTC
>TRBD1|NA|TRBJ2-5|TRBV7-2
CASSLLGTGYRETQYF
TGTGCCAGCAGCTTATTAGGGACAGGGTATAGAGAGACCCAGTACTTC
>NA|few|TRBJ1-2|TRBV6-2/TRBV6-3
CASSDSTRYGYTF
TGTGCCAGCAGCGACAGCACGAGATATGGCTACACCTTC
>NA|few|TRBJ2-5|TRBV12-3/TRBV12-4
CASSLTVYQETQYF
TGTGCCAGCAGTTTAACAGTGTACCAAGAGACCCAGTACTTC
>TRBD1|NA|TRBJ2-5|TRBV11-3
CASSSGQGWDQETQYF
TGTGCCAGCAGCTCTGGACAGGGATGGGATCAAGAGACCCAGTACTTC
>TRBD1|NA|TRBJ2-2|TRBV9
CASSPQHRGRGGELFF
TGTGCCAGCAGCCCCCAACACAGGGGGCGGGGCGGGGAGCTGTTTTTT
>TRBD1|NA|TRBJ1-1|TRBV7-6
CASTQGGTEAFF
TGTGCCAGCACCCAGGGGGGGACTGAAGCTTTCTTT